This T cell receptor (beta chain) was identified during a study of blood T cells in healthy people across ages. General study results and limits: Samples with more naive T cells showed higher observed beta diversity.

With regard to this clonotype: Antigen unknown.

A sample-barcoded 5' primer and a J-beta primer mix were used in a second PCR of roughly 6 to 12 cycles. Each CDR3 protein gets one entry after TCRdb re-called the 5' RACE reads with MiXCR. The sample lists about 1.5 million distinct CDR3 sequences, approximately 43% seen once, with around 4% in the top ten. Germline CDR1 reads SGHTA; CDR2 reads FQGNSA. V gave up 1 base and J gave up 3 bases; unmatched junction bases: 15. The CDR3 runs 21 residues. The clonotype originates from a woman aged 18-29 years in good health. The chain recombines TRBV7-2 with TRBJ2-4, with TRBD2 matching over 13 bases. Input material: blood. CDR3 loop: CASSLGYRRTSGSGSKNIQYF. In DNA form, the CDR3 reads TGTGCCAGCAGCTTAGGCTACCGACGGACTAGCGGGAGTGGGAGCAAAAACATTCAGTACTTC.